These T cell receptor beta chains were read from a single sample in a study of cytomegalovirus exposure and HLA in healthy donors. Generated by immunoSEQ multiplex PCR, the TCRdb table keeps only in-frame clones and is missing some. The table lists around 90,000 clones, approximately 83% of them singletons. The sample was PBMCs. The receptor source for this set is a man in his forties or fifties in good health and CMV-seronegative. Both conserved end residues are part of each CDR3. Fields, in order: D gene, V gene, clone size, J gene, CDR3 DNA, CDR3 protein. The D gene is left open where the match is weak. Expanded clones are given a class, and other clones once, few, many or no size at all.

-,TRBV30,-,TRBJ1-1,TGTGCCTGGAGGTCAATCGGGAACACTGAAGCTTTCTTT,CAWRSIGNTEAFF
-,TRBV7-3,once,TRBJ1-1,TGTGCCAGCAGCTTACAGGGTAGGATGAACACTGAAGCTTTCTTT,CASSLQGRMNTEAFF
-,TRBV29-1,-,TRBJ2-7,TGCAGCGCCCACGGGGACAAAGGGAGCGAGCAGTACTTC,CSAHGDKGSEQYF
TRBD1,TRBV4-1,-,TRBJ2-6,TGCGCCAGCAGCCAATCCTCGGGACAGGGTTTCTCTGGGGCCAACGTCCTGACTTTC,CASSQSSGQGFSGANVLTF
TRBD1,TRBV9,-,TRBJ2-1,TGTGCCAGCCAACTCTCTCCGACAGGGCCGTCCGGTGAGCAGTTCTTC,CASQLSPTGPSGEQFF
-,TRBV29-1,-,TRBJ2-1,TGCAGCGTTGAAAAGAGCAATGAGCAGTTCTTC,CSVEKSNEQFF
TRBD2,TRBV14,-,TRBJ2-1,TGTGCCAGCAGATTAGACACGGGACTAGCGGGGAAGAGCTCCTACAATGAGCAGTTCTTC,CASRLDTGLAGKSSYNEQFF
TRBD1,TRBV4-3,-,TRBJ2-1,TGCGCCAGCAGCATACACAGGGGGCCCTACAATGAGCAGTTCTTC,CASSIHRGPYNEQFF
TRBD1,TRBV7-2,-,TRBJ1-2,TGTGCCAGCAGCTCGGGACAGGACAGCTATGGCTACACCTTC,CASSSGQDSYGYTF
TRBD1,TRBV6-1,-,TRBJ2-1,TGTGCCAGCAGTGCCTTACCGGGACAGGGTTACAATGAGCAGTTCTTC,CASSALPGQGYNEQFF
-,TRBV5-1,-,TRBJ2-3,TGCGCCAGCAGCTTGCTTCGAGCGGGCACGTTCACAGATACGCAGTATTTT,CASSLLRAGTFTDTQYF
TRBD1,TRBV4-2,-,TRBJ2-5,TGTGCCAGCAGCCAAGGGGGGGACAGGGGACGAGAGACCCAGTACTTC,CASSQGGDRGRETQYF
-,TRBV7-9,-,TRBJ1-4,TGTTCCAGCAGCTTAGGTCACAGCTCCCTAACTAATGAAAAACTGTTTTTT,CSSSLGHSSLTNEKLFF
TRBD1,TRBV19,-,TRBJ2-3,TGTGCCAGTAGCCCGGGACAGGGGGGCACAGATACGCAGTATTTT,CASSPGQGGTDTQYF
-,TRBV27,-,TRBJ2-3,TGTGCCAGCAGTAAAATTTATGACGGGGTTCACACAGATACGCAGTATTTT,CASSKIYDGVHTDTQYF
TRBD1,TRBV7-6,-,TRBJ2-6,TGTGCCAGCAGCTTACGCCCACCGCCTGGACAGGGCAGCTCTGGGGCCAACGTCCTGACTTTC,CASSLRPPPGQGSSGANVLTF
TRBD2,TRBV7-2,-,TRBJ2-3,TGTGCCAGGGCTTCTAGCGGTCTAGCAGGGGATACGCAGTATTTT,CARASSGLAGDTQYF
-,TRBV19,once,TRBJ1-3,TGTGCCAGTAGTATTATTCGACGGTCGGGAGGAGGCTCTGGAAACACCATATATTTT,CASSIIRRSGGGSGNTIYF
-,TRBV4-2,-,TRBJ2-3,TGTGCCAGCAGCCCTAGATTTCTGGAGGGCCAGATAGATACGCAGTATTTT,CASSPRFLEGQIDTQYF
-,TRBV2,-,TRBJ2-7,TGTGCCAGCAGTGTCGCTGCGGGACCCAACTACGAGCAGTACTTC,CASSVAAGPNYEQYF
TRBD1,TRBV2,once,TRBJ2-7,TGTGCCAGCAGTTGGGACAGGGGGCTCTACGAGCAGTACTTC,CASSWDRGLYEQYF
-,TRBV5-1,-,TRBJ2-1,TGCGCCAGCAGCTTATCCGGGACTCTTAATGAGCAGTTCTTC,CASSLSGTLNEQFF
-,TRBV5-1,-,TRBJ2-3,TGCGCCAGCAGCCAACAGGGAATCCTTAGCACAGATACGCAGTATTTT,CASSQQGILSTDTQYF
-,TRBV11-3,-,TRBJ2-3,TGTGCCAGCAGCTTAGATGGAACAGGACCCACAGATACGCAGTATTTT,CASSLDGTGPTDTQYF
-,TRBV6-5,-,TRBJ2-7,TGTGCCGTCAGGAGGGACTTTAGCTCCTACGAGCAGTACTTC,CAVRRDFSSYEQYF
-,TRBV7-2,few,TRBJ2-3,TGTGCCAGCAGCTTAGACTACGCACCGGGGGGCACAGATACGCAGTATTTT,CASSLDYAPGGTDTQYF
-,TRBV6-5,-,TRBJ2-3,TGTGCCAGCAGTTCCAGGGGGGCGGGGGGTGGAGATACGCAGTATTTT,CASSSRGAGGGDTQYF
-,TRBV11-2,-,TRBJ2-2,TGTGCCAGCAGCCCCCAGGGAAACACCGGGGAGCTGTTTTTT,CASSPQGNTGELFF
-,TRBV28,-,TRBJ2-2,TGTGCCAGCAGCTACACAGGGACAACCGGGGAGCTGTTTTTT,CASSYTGTTGELFF
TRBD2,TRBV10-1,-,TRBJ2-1,TGCGCCAGCAGTCAAACTAGCGGGAGGAATAATGAGCAGTTCTTC,CASSQTSGRNNEQFF
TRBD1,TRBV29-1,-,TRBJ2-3,TGCAGCGCCCCGGACAGGGTTGTCACAGATACGCAGTATTTT,CSAPDRVVTDTQYF
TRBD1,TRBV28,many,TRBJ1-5,TGTGCCAGCAGTTTAGGACGGACGGGGATGGACAGGGGACGTTTTCGCAATCAGCCCCAGCATTTT,CASSLGRTGMDRGRFRNQPQHF
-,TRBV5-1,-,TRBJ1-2,TGCGCCAGCAGCTTGAATACCGGGACAAATATTAACTATGGCTACACCTTC,CASSLNTGTNINYGYTF
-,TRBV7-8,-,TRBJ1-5,TGTGCCAGCAGCTTAGGACAGGTTGGCCAGCCCCAGCATTTT,CASSLGQVGQPQHF
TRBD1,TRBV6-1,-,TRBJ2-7,TGTGCCAGCAGTGGCCGGGACAGGGGCTACGAGCAGTACTTC,CASSGRDRGYEQYF
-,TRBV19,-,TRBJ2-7,TGTGCCAGTAGTATCATGGGGGCTTACGAGCAGTACTTC,CASSIMGAYEQYF
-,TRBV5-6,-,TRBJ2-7,TGTGCCACAGAGGGGGGGGCTGACTACGAGCAGTACTTC,CATEGGADYEQYF
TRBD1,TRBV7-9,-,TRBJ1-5,TGTGCCAGCAGCTTGGATCTTACAGGGGGCGGGCAGCCCCAGCATTTT,CASSLDLTGGGQPQHF
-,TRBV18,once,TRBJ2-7,TGTGCCAGCTCACCTGGTGTTGGTCGGGGGACCAGCTACGAGCAGTACTTC,CASSPGVGRGTSYEQYF
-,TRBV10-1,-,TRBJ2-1,TGCGCCAGCAGGGGAGGAGGGGAAAATGAGCAGTTCTTC,CASRGGGENEQFF
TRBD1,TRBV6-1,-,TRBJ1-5,TGTGCCAGTTGCGCGAAGGGACAGGTCAATCAGCCCCAGCATTTT,CASCAKGQVNQPQHF
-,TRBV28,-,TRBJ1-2,TGTGCCAGCAGTTTCCCAGGGAGGGGGAATGGCTACACCTTC,CASSFPGRGNGYTF